The 13 T cell receptor beta chains below come from one sample, sequenced in a study of blood T cells in healthy people across ages. For the second PCR, which ran for 7 to 11 cycles, a sample-barcoded 5' primer and a J-beta primer mix were used. A single record per CDR3 protein comes from TCRdb applying MiXCR to the 5' RACE reads. Of nearly 1 million distinct CDR3 sequences in the sample, roughly half were seen once. The sample comprised blood. These receptor sequences come from an older woman in good health.

The chain uses TRBV20-1 and TRBJ2-1; 7 bases are a match to TRBD2. CDR1 and CDR2 (germline): DFQATT, SNEGSKA (reference sequence). Unmatched junction bases numbered 14, after V lost 6 bases and J lost 6 bases. The CDR3 loop spans 15 amino acids. CDR3 in amino acids: CSALPGRETGNEQFF. For the CDR3, the DNA is TGCAGTGCCCTCCCTGGGCGGGAGACTGGCAATGAGCAGTTCTTC.

A few counts support this clonotype. The genes are TRBV20-1 and TRBJ2-7; 7 nucleotides match TRBD1. The J segment lost 0 bases and the V segment lost 6 bases, leaving 5 bases of the junction unmatched. Germline CDR1 reads DFQATT; CDR2 reads SNEGSKA (reference sequence). The length of the CDR3 is 13 residues. Here the CDR3 reads CSAVTGDSYEQYF. The DNA of the CDR3 is TGCAGTGCGGTCACAGGGGACTCCTACGAGCAGTACTTC.

This clonotype was observed a few times. This chain connects TRBV29-1 to TRBJ2-1, with TRBD2 matching over 10 bases. The CDR3 length is 16 residues. Unmatched junction bases numbered 15, after V lost 4 bases and J lost 9 bases. Germline V CDR1 and CDR2: SQVTM, ANQGSEA. The CDR3 region is CSVAPGPSGSMREQFF. The CDR3 nucleotides are TGCAGCGTTGCCCCGGGGCCTAGCGGGAGTATGCGTGAGCAGTTCTTC.

The chain links TRBV20-1 to TRBJ2-3; D is possibly TRBD1 (6 bases). Germline loops: CDR1 DFQATT, CDR2 SNEGSKA (reference sequence). This CDR3 is built from 13 residues. The V end was cut by 6 bases, the J end by 5 bases, with 15 bases between. CDR3 coding DNA: TGCAGTGCAAGGGACAATTGGGAAGATACGCAGTATTTT. Its protein is CSARDNWEDTQYF.

The CDR3 DNA reads as TGCAGTGCTAGCGGGAGAGGCGAGCAGTACTTC. Encoded protein: CSASGRGEQYF. The chain combines TRBV20-1 with TRBJ2-7, with a tentative D call TRBD2 (6 bases). Per the germline V gene, CDR1 is DFQATT and CDR2 is SNEGSKA (reference sequence). Trimming stripped 3 bases from V and 6 bases from J, with 9 bases between. The CDR3 covers 11 residues.

V usage is TRBV7-9 and J usage is TRBJ1-6, with TRBD1 matching 7 bases. Trimming removed 1 base from V and 4 bases from J; junction bases left unmatched: 4. The length of the CDR3 is 16 residues. Looked up from germline, CDR1 is SEHNR and CDR2 is FQNEAQ (reference sequence). CDR3 amino acids: CASSLEGGGYNSPLHF. CDR3 in DNA: TGTGCCAGCAGCTTAGAAGGGGGCGGATATAATTCACCCCTCCACTTT. The full variable domain, rest sourced from reference TRBV7-9 and TRBJ1-6, is DTGVSQNPRHKITKRGQNVTFRCDPISEHNRLYWYRQTLGQGPEFLTYFQNEAQLEKSRLLSDRFSAERPKGSFSTLEIQRTEQGDSAMYLCASSLEGGGYNSPLHFGNGTRLTVT.

The chain couples TRBV7-9 to TRBJ2-4; D is perhaps TRBD1 or TRBD2 (5 bases each). TRBJ2-7 explains the end of the DNA better; the J call may be wrong. The CDR3 length is 13 residues. The V gene's germline CDR1 is SEHNR and CDR2 FQNEAQ (reference sequence). The CDR3 region is CASGGRALDEQYF. In nucleotides, the CDR3 is TGTGCCAGCGGGGGACGGGCCTTGGACGAGCAGTACTTC.

J is TRBJ2-1 and V is TRBV18, with D tentatively TRBD2 (5 bases). Trimming cost V 2 bases and J 2 bases, with 13 bases left between them. CDR3 size: 16 residues. Germline V gene data show CDR1 as KGHSH and CDR2 as LQKENI. This CDR3 is CASSPTRTGPYNEQFF. CDR3 in DNA: TGTGCCAGCTCACCAACCAGGACTGGACCCTACAATGAGCAGTTCTTC.

This clonotype was counted only a few times. The chain links TRBV29-1 to TRBJ2-2, with 7 positions matching TRBD1. Germline CDR1 SQVTM, CDR2 ANQGSEA. CDR3 length: 15 residues. V gave up 5 bases and J gave up 1 base; unmatched junction bases: 7. Here the CDR3 reads CSVSLDRLNTGELFF. CDR3 bases: TGCAGCGTTTCCTTGGACAGGTTGAACACCGGGGAGCTGTTTTTT.

V usage is TRBV24-1 and J usage is TRBJ2-3; weak D call: TRBD1 (6 bases). CDR3 length equals 14 residues. Germline V gives CDR1 KGHDR, CDR2 SFDVKD. V shed 3 bases and J shed 5 bases, with 11 bases lying between them. The CDR3 loop reads CATSDPLRGDTQYF. The CDR3 nucleotides are TGTGCCACCAGTGATCCCCTCAGGGGAGATACGCAGTATTTT.

V gene TRBV9 combines with J gene TRBJ2-7, with 8 bases lining up with TRBD2. The CDR3 has 15 amino acids. Unmatched junction bases numbered 4, after V lost 0 bases and J lost 2 bases. Germline lookup yields CDR1 SGDLS and CDR2 YYNGEE. This CDR3 reads CASSVAGAGAYEQYF. The CDR3 region has the DNA TGTGCCAGCAGCGTAGCGGGAGCGGGAGCCTACGAGCAGTACTTC.

The chain combines TRBV5-1 with TRBJ2-7, with D possibly being TRBD1 or TRBD2 (6 bases each). The CDR3 totals 15 residues. V was cut by 3 bases and J by 3 bases, with 16 bases left in between. Germline V lookup: CDR1 SGHRS, CDR2 YFSETQ. This chain's CDR3 is CASSSGAELIYEQYF. The CDR3 DNA reads as TGCGCCAGCAGCTCGGGGGCGGAACTCATCTACGAGCAGTACTTC.

V and J are TRBV7-9 and TRBJ2-1; D tentatively fits TRBD1 or TRBD2 (5 bases each). Germline loops: CDR1 SEHNR, CDR2 FQNEAQ (reference sequence). Trimming shortened V by 1 base and J by 5 bases, and 21 bases separated the two germline ends. CDR3 size: 18 residues. CDR3 nucleotide sequence: TGTGCCAGCAGCTTAGAGCACAACCCCCGGGACGGGAACAATGAGCAGTTCTTC. Translating gives CASSLEHNPRDGNNEQFF.